This T cell receptor (beta chain) came from a study of beta chain features in type 1 diabetes (dated 2018 in TCRdb). Background on the whole study: No differences in mean age, gender distribution, total cell number or subset yield were found between patients and healthy donors. A total of some 100,000,000 sorted cells were examined across all samples, and the number of cells per subset was strongly correlated with RNA yield. The study compared TCRB repertoires of sorted circulating CD4+ T cell subsets between recently diagnosed type 1 diabetes patients and matched healthy donors. Regulatory and stem cell-like memory subsets were isolated from only 8 patients and about 8 healthy donors, whereas naive and central memory subsets came from all 28 donors. The paper's findings and limits, for the study overall: Because the HLA sub-analyses included only small numbers of individuals, any influence of HLA type on TCRB rearrangement was left unresolved. Shorter templates might be favored by PCR, yet because patient and control samples were amplified and corrected together, any such skew would affect both groups equally. Naive, central memory and regulatory TCRB repertoires appeared more similar among patients than among healthy donors. A moderate but significant shortening of TCRB CDR3 length was observed in type 1 diabetes patients in all four CD4+ subsets. Because cDNA rather than genomic DNA was sequenced, highly expressing activated cells could have been over-represented, although no difference in activation and CD3 levels was found between groups. Patients with type 1 diabetes made fewer insertions and deleted more nucleotides at VDJ recombination sites, implying thymic rearrangement abnormalities.

V trim: 6 bases; J trim: 0 bases; unmatched bases: 4. For CDR1 and CDR2, the germline V gene lists ENHRY and SYGVKD. Including the terminal cysteine and phenylalanine, the CDR3 comprises 16 residues. The only DNA kept is the CDR3, 48 bases in frame from the first base. In its sample, this clone was seen once. It lacks a known antigen. Per-base qualities were not stored, and no clone one base away is much larger. Each donor gave one peripheral blood draw, approximately 110 mL on average, collected into heparinised tubes. A BD FACSAria II was used to sort naive, central memory, regulatory and stem cell-like memory CD4+ T cells with a panel that included CD45RO, CCR7, CD25, CD127, CD95 and CD27. Purity was above 95% for every sorted population. Right away, PBMCs were isolated by Lymphoprep density gradient centrifugation and were stained directly, with no culture step. Samples were stained and sorted in pairs, with one healthy donor and one patient per experiment, so that batch effects were minimized.

The entire isolated RNA was reverse transcribed using the High Capacity cDNA Reverse Transcription Kit, and thus expressed TCRB transcripts were sequenced. Deep immunoSEQ sequencing was applied to naive, central memory and regulatory T cell samples, giving an average of about 3.8 million total reads per sample. Sorted cells were lysed in RLT buffer, and RNA was extracted using DNase-treated RNeasy Micro or Mini kits according to cell number. To prevent cross-contamination, every cell subset was processed on its own, while patient and healthy donor samples were processed together. TCRB sequences were amplified from cDNA with the immunoSEQ multiplex PCR, producing 87-bp fragments spanning the CDR3 region. Amplicons were sequenced on the Illumina HiSeq platform. The original pipeline was this. PCR bias was corrected computationally using synthetic template baselines, and reads within Hamming distance 2 were collapsed, with unmergeable singletons discarded. Reads were aligned against IMGT so that V, D and J genes, CDR3 length and insertions or deletions at six rearrangement sites could be assigned. Within each subset, clonotype counts were normalized to sorted cell number, after which true diversity and Gini coefficients were computed with the tcR R package. The overlap coefficient, calculated on TCRB nucleotide sequences, was used to quantify repertoire sharing. TCRdb obtained this table from immuneACCESS and retained in-frame rearrangements with V and J assigned. These tables miss some clones; where compared with another copy, unresolved V genes account for less than half of the shortfall, and the remainder is unexplained. Clone size and V and J calls were adopted from that table, with D and trimming inferred from the DNA. The table for this sample lists a few hundred thousand clones; 9.6% of them were counted only once. The ten largest clones add up to about 0.63% of the sample.

This TCR was sampled from a young man with type 1 diabetes. Material for sequencing was central memory CD4+ T cells from blood. The sequence joins TRBV10-3 to TRBJ2-1; 11 central nucleotides agree with TRBD2. The CDR3 protein is CAIRGTSGDSYNEQFF. The DNA reads TGTGCCATCAGAGGGACTAGCGGAGACTCCTACAATGAGCAGTTCTTC.